These 9 T cell receptor beta chains were all obtained from the same sample, sequenced in a study of blood T cell repertoires in COVID-19. The data were produced by immunoSEQ multiplex PCR, yet TCRdb's version contains in-frame clones alone and is incomplete. The sample consists of roughly 68,000 clones, 83% of them appearing once. Sequencing was performed on peripheral blood. Receptors originate from a woman of 80 years or more with acute or convalescent COVID-19.

This clone showed up just once. This chain joins TRBV6-6 and TRBJ2-1, with 11 bases fitting TRBD2. The CDR3 length is 15 residues. After removal of 6 bases from V and 8 bases from J, the junction contained 9 bases not matched to a gene. CDR1 MNHNY and CDR2 SVGAGI come from the germline V gene (reference sequence). CDR3 nucleotides: TGTGCCAGCAGGGGTACTAGCGGGAGAGTTTATGAGCAGTTCTTC. Amino acids: CASRGTSGRVYEQFF.

The chain joins TRBV4-1 to TRBJ1-4; 9 nucleotides agree with TRBD1. Germline V gives CDR1 MGHRA, CDR2 YSYEKL. The V and J ends lost 3 bases and 5 bases, in that order; junction bases with no gene match: 4. The CDR3 length is 15 residues. The CDR3 bases are TGCGCCAGCAGCCAGACCGGGACAGGGAATGAAAAACTGTTTTTT. The encoded protein is CASSQTGTGNEKLFF.

The chain uses TRBV29-1 and TRBJ1-1, with 10 bases identical to TRBD1. V lost 7 bases to trimming and J lost 3 bases; unmatched junction nucleotides: 11. Germline values: CDR1 SQVTM, CDR2 ANQGSEA. The CDR3 spans 15 residues. The chain's CDR3 is CSARTGGRGDTEAFF. The DNA for the CDR3 is TGCAGCGCCCGGACAGGGGGAAGGGGCGACACTGAAGCTTTCTTT. Full variable domain (outside the CDR3, taken from reference TRBV29-1 and TRBJ1-1): SAVISQKPSRDICQRGTSLTIQCQVDSQVTMMFWYRQQPGQSLTLIATANQGSEATYESGFVIDKFPISRPNLTFSTLTVSNMSPEDSSIYLCSARTGGRGDTEAFFGQGTRLTVV.

This chain links TRBV28 with TRBJ2-5, with 8 nucleotides matching TRBD1. V gave up 8 bases and J gave up 5 bases; unmatched junction bases: 7. Per the germline V gene, CDR1 is MDHEN and CDR2 is SYDVKM. This CDR3 has 13 amino acids. CDR3 bases: TGTGCCAGCGGGACAGGATTCGAGGAGACCCAGTACTTC. Protein sequence: CASGTGFEETQYF.

V is TRBV29-1 and J is TRBJ2-4, with 13 bases lining up with TRBD2. The CDR3 length is 13 residues. J lost 8 bases, V lost 4 bases, and 2 bases had no gene match. CDR1 is SQVTM, CDR2 ANQGSEA, per germline. CDR3 in amino acids: CSVGTSGSDIQYF. DNA for the CDR3: TGCAGCGTTGGGACTAGCGGGAGTGACATTCAGTACTTC.

This clone showed up just once. The CDR3 loop reads CSVAQRAGPQHF. The CDR3 DNA reads as TGCAGCGTTGCGCAGCGGGCAGGGCCCCAGCATTTT. V and J are TRBV29-1 and TRBJ1-5; D remains unclear. The V and J ends lost 4 bases and 9 bases respectively, with 13 bases between them. CDR3 length: 12 amino acids. CDR1 is SQVTM and CDR2 is ANQGSEA in the germline V gene.

The rearrangement joins TRBV27 to TRBJ2-2, with TRBD1 as a possible D gene (6 bases). This CDR3 has 12 amino acids. The V and J ends lost 8 bases and 6 bases respectively, with 10 bases between them. Germline CDR1 is MNHEY and CDR2 is SMNVEV (reference sequence). The CDR3 bases are TGTGCCAGCGCCGAGGGGGCCGGGGAGCTGTTTTTT. This codes for CASAEGAGELFF.

This sequence joins TRBV25-1 and TRBJ1-3; D gene unclear. Germline V gene lookup returns CDR1 MGHDK and CDR2 SYGVNS. V was pared by 5 bases and J by 1 base, with 9 bases between. The CDR3 spans 14 residues. The CDR3 loop reads CASSNPSSGNTIYF. CDR3 DNA: TGTGCCAGCAGTAACCCTAGTTCTGGAAACACCATATATTTT.

This clone has a handful of counts. The V and J genes are TRBV6-2 or TRBV6-3 and TRBJ2-7; 13 positions agree with TRBD2. V trimming: 6 bases; J trimming: 6 bases; junction bases outside the gene matches: 8. Germline-derived CDR1 and CDR2 are MNHEY and SVGEGT. The CDR3 totals 15 residues. The CDR3, as DNA: TGTGCCAGCAGCCAAGGACTAGCGGGAGCTTTCGAGCAGTACTTC. The encoded protein is CASSQGLAGAFEQYF.